The rows below give T cell receptor beta chains drawn from one sample of a study of glioma-infiltrating T cells. TCRdb reprocessed the multiplex PCR reads with MiXCR, giving one entry per CDR3 protein. The sample lists 400,000 or so distinct CDR3 sequences, 41% occurring once. Sequencing used glioma tissue, nonneoplastic brain tissue, or PBMCs (not recorded which). The receptors come from a human donor with low-grade glioma or glioblastoma, undergoing nonglioma brain surgery, or in good health (not recorded which). CDR3s include the opening cysteine and the closing phenylalanine or tryptophan. The D gene is left open where the match is weak. Only some rows state a clone size, as once, few, many or a class for expanded clones.

J | D | V | size | CDR3 | DNA
TRBJ2-1 | NA | TRBV25-1 | many | CASSDGIQLSYNEQFF | TGTGCCAGCAGTGACGGGATCCAACTCTCCTACAATGAGCAGTTCTTC
TRBJ1-1 | NA | TRBV18 | NA | CASSPGWDTLNTEAFF | TGTGCCAGCTCACCAGGGTGGGACACCTTAAACACTGAAGCTTTCTTT
TRBJ2-5 | NA | TRBV2 | NA | CASSEGRDETQYF | TGTGCCAGCAGTGAGGGCAGGGACGAGACCCAGTACTTC
TRBJ2-1 | TRBD1 | TRBV6-2/TRBV6-3 | many | CASSRTGGGLNEQFF | TGTGCCAGCAGTCGAACAGGGGGAGGACTCAATGAGCAGTTCTTC
TRBJ2-3 | NA | TRBV7-2 | few | CASRNSGGTDTQYF | TGTGCCAGCAGGAATAGCGGAGGCACAGATACGCAGTATTTT
TRBJ1-1 | NA | TRBV7-2 | many | CASSLGNMNTEAFF | TGTGCCAGCAGCTTAGGCAACATGAACACTGAAGCTTTCTTT
TRBJ2-2 | TRBD1 | TRBV25-1 | NA | CASSDPGTGFTVELLF | TGTGCCAGCAGTGACCCCGGGACAGGGTTCACCGTGGAGCTGCTTTTT
TRBJ2-1 | NA | TRBV7-2 | NA | CASSSQGGEQFF | TGTGCCAGCAGTTCTCAGGGAGGTGAGCAGTTCTTC
TRBJ2-1 | NA | TRBV6-1 | many | CASSTSSRYSYNEQFF | TGTGCCAGCAGTACCTCTAGCCGATACTCCTACAATGAGCAGTTCTTC
TRBJ1-1 | NA | TRBV28 | NA | CASSLSGDVAFF | TGTGCCAGCAGTTTGAGCGGGGATGTGGCTTTCTTT
TRBJ2-7 | TRBD1 | TRBV3-1 | NA | CASSRGSGGQGGEQYF | TGTGCCAGCAGCCGTGGATCGGGGGGACAGGGTGGCGAGCAGTACTTC
TRBJ1-3 | NA | TRBV18 | NA | CASSTSLPGGNTIYF | TGTGCCAGCTCAACCAGTCTTCCCGGAGGAAACACCATATATTTT
TRBJ2-4 | NA | TRBV29-1 | few | CSVDGAKNIQYF | TGCAGCGTTGATGGAGCCAAAAACATTCAGTACTTC
TRBJ2-5 | TRBD1 | TRBV28 | many | CASRLDRAVAQYF | TGTGCCAGCAGATTAGACAGGGCGGTGGCCCAGTACTTC
TRBJ2-7 | NA | TRBV6-1 | NA | CASSHHVKPNEQYF | TGTGCCAGCAGCCATCACGTCAAGCCTAACGAGCAGTACTTC
TRBJ1-1 | TRBD1 | TRBV6-4 | few | CASSDVQGAEAFF | TGTGCCAGCAGTGACGTTCAGGGGGCTGAAGCTTTCTTT
TRBJ1-3 | NA | TRBV7-9 | NA | CASSSLRGNTIYF | TGTGCCAGCAGCTCCCTAAGAGGAAACACCATATATTTT
TRBJ1-1 | NA | TRBV20-1 | many | CSARLSRVNTEAFF | TGCAGTGCTAGACTTTCTCGGGTGAACACTGAAGCTTTCTTT
TRBJ1-6 | NA | TRBV4-1 | NA | CASSEALVGRGSDSPLHF | TGCGCCAGCAGCGAAGCTCTTGTCGGCAGGGGATCGGATTCACCCCTCCACTTT
TRBJ2-7 | NA | TRBV12-3/TRBV12-4 | few | CASSLRRSSYEQYF | TGTGCCAGCAGTTTACGCAGGAGCTCCTACGAGCAGTACTTC
TRBJ1-2 | NA | TRBV7-2 | NA | CASDQDDYCYTF | TGTGCCAGCGATCAGGACGACTATTGCTACACCTTC
TRBJ2-7 | NA | TRBV20-1 | NA | CSAIPVDLAASYEQYF | TGCAGTGCCATACCCGTTGATCTAGCTGCTTCCTACGAGCAGTACTTC
TRBJ1-2 | TRBD1 | TRBV20-1 | few | CSASQSGTGGRGYTF | TGCAGTGCTAGTCAATCCGGGACAGGGGGACGTGGCTACACCTTC
TRBJ2-5 | NA | TRBV27 | many | CASSLSAGLETQYF | TGTGCCAGCAGTTTAAGTGCCGGACTGGAGACCCAGTACTTC
TRBJ2-1 | TRBD2 | TRBV4-2 | few | CASSPGTSGGDEQFF | TGTGCCAGCAGCCCAGGGACTAGCGGAGGGGATGAGCAGTTCTTC
TRBJ1-1 | NA | TRBV29-1 | NA | CSVAGTNTEAFF | TGCAGCGTCGCCGGGACGAACACTGAAGCTTTCTTT
TRBJ2-5 | NA | TRBV6-6 | NA | CASSYGGRQETKYF | TGTGCCAGCAGTTACGGGGGACGGCAAGAGACCAAGTACTTC
TRBJ2-7 | TRBD2 | TRBV2 | NA | CASGGRALYEQYF | TGTGCCAGCGGCGGGAGGGCCCTCTACGAGCAGTACTTC
TRBJ2-7 | NA | TRBV6-2/TRBV6-3 | many | CASSYFGRDYEQYF | TGTGCCAGCAGTTACTTTGGCAGGGACTACGAGCAGTACTTC
TRBJ2-7 | NA | TRBV20-1 | few | CSARGSMDYEQYF | TGCAGTGCTAGAGGGTCCATGGACTACGAGCAGTACTTC
TRBJ2-1 | TRBD2 | TRBV19 | NA | CASSPGGTGDSGLAGDFRYNEQFF | TGTGCCAGTAGTCCAGGTGGGACAGGGGACTCGGGACTAGCGGGAGACTTCCGGTACAATGAGCAGTTCTTC
TRBJ1-1 | TRBD1 | TRBV7-9 | NA | CASSPGQGTDTEAFF | TGTGCCAGCAGCCCCGGACAGGGGACAGACACTGAAGCTTTCTTT
TRBJ1-2 | NA | TRBV10-3 | few | CAISESGADYGYTF | TGTGCCATCAGTGAGAGTGGGGCAGACTATGGCTACACCTTC
TRBJ2-1 | TRBD2 | TRBV20-1 | few | CSAYGIAGEVEQFF | TGCAGTGCTTACGGTATAGCGGGGGAGGTTGAGCAGTTCTTC
TRBJ1-4 | NA | TRBV7-9 | NA | CASSSPRTATGEKLFF | TGTGCCAGCAGCTCACCGAGGACCGCAACCGGGGAAAAACTGTTTTTT
TRBJ2-5 | NA | TRBV6-6 | many | CASSYVEAPPGETQYF | TGTGCCAGCAGTTACGTCGAAGCCCCTCCGGGAGAGACCCAGTACTTC
TRBJ1-1 | NA | TRBV4-2 | many | CASSQVRSLENTEAFF | TGTGCCAGCAGCCAAGTTCGTTCGTTGGAGAACACTGAAGCTTTCTTT
TRBJ2-1 | NA | TRBV6-4 | NA | CASPSVVGFGEFF | TGTGCCAGCCCATCGGTCGTGGGATTTGGGGAGTTCTTC
TRBJ2-1 | NA | TRBV20-1 | few | CSARDAFLGRGDNEQFF | TGCAGTGCTAGAGATGCTTTTCTAGGGCGGGGAGACAATGAGCAGTTCTTC
TRBJ2-1 | TRBD2 | TRBV4-3 | few | CASSQEGLAGGPEQFF | TGCGCCAGCAGCCAAGAGGGGCTAGCGGGAGGCCCTGAGCAGTTCTTC
TRBJ2-7 | TRBD2 | TRBV6-2/TRBV6-3 | many | CASSWTSGVLYEQYF | TGTGCCAGCAGCTGGACTAGCGGGGTTCTCTACGAGCAGTACTTC
TRBJ2-5 | TRBD1 | TRBV27 | NA | CASSPPTGGFETQYF | TGTGCCAGCAGTCCCCCGACAGGGGGATTCGAGACCCAGTACTTC
TRBJ1-1 | NA | TRBV28 | NA | CASSDSRFYTEAFF | TGTGCCAGCAGCGATTCCCGGTTTTATACTGAAGCTTTCTTT
TRBJ2-7 | NA | TRBV4-1 | few | CASSQVPGPAEQYF | TGCGCCAGCAGCCAAGTCCCGGGACCAGCTGAGCAGTACTTC
TRBJ1-5 | NA | TRBV6-2/TRBV6-3 | once | CASSYPPGSGGSQPQHF | TGTGCCAGCAGTTACCCCCCGGGCTCGGGAGGCAGTCAGCCACAGCATTTT
TRBJ2-7 | TRBD1 | TRBV20-1 | NA | CSAPGQGASYEQYF | TGCAGTGCCCCGGGACAGGGAGCCTCCTACGAGCAGTACTTC
TRBJ2-7 | TRBD2 | TRBV19 | NA | CASSPAGGILYEQYF | TGTGCCAGTAGTCCAGCGGGAGGGATTCTTTACGAGCAGTACTTC
TRBJ1-2 | TRBD1 | TRBV10-3 | few | CAISGGQGGYGYTF | TGTGCCATCAGTGGAGGACAGGGAGGGTATGGCTACACCTTC
TRBJ1-1 | TRBD1 | TRBV6-1 | many | CASSFDRGINTEAFF | TGTGCCAGCAGTTTCGACAGGGGGATCAACACTGAAGCTTTCTTT
TRBJ2-1 | TRBD2 | TRBV14 | NA | CASSQDGGLAGVYVSYNEQFF | TGTGCCAGCAGCCAAGATGGGGGACTAGCGGGAGTCTATGTGTCCTACAATGAGCAGTTCTTC
TRBJ2-1 | TRBD2 | TRBV15 | few | CATSKSIRREKRWWSAYNEQFF | TGTGCCACCAGCAAGTCTATTAGGCGGGAGAAAAGGTGGTGGAGTGCCTACAATGAGCAGTTCTTC
TRBJ2-5 | TRBD2 | TRBV20-1 | NA | CSAPQGTSGSFGETQYF | TGCAGTGCCCCCCAAGGGACTAGCGGGAGTTTCGGAGAGACCCAGTACTTC